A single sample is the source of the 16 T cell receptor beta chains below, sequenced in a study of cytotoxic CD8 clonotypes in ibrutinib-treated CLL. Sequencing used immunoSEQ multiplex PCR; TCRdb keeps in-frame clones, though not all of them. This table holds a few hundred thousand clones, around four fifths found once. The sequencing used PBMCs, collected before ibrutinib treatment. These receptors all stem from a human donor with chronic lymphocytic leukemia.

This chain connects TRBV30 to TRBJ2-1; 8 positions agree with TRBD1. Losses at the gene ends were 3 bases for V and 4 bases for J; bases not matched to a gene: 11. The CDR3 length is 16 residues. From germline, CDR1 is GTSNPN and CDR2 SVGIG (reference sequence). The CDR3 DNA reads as TGTGCCTGGAGCCCCTTCAGGACAGGGATTTACAATGAGCAGTTCTTC. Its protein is CAWSPFRTGIYNEQFF.

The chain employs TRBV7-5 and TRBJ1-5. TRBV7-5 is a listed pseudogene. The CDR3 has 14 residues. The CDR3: CVRPWGGSYQPQHF. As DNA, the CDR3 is TGTGTCAGACCCTGGGGAGGGTCGTATCAGCCCCAGCATTTT.

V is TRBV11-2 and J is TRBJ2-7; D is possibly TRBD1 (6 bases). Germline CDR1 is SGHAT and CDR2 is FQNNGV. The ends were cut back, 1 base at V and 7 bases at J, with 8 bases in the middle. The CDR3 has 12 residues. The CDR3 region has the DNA TGTGCCAGCAGCTTAGTCCAGGGGGAGCAGTACTTC. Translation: CASSLVQGEQYF.

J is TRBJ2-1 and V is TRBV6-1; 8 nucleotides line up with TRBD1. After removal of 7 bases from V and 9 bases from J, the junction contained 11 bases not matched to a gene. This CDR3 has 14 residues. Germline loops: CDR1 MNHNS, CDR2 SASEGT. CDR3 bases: TGTGCCAGCATGAGGGACAGGACTATGGGTGAGCAGTTCTTC. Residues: CASMRDRTMGEQFF.

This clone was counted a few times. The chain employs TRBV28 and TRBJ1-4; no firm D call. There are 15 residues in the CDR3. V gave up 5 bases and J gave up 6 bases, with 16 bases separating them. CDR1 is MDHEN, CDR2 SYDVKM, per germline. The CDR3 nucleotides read TGTGCCAGCAGTCGACCGGGAACGACTCATGAAAAACTGTTTTTT. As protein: CASSRPGTTHEKLFF.

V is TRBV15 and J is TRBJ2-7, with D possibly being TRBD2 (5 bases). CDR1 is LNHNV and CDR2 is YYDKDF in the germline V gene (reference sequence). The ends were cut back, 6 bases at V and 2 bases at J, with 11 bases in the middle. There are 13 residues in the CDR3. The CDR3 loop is CATRTLGAYEQYF. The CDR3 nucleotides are TGTGCCACCAGGACACTCGGGGCCTACGAGCAGTACTTC.

CDR3 residues: CASSLAGHATDTQYF. CDR3 DNA sequence: TGTGCCAGCAGTTTGGCGGGACACGCCACAGATACGCAGTATTTT. This sequence joins TRBV7-8 and TRBJ2-3; the D gene could be TRBD1 or TRBD2 (6 bases each). The germline V gene has CDR1 SGHVS and CDR2 FQNEAQ. V was cut by 6 bases and J by 2 bases, with 15 bases left in between. The CDR3 sequence is 15 residues long.

This chain's CDR3 is CASSLAGVDTEAFF. CDR3 bases: TGCGCCAGCAGCTTGGCGGGGGTGGACACTGAAGCTTTCTTT. This chain links TRBV5-1 with TRBJ1-1; D is possibly TRBD1 (5 bases). The germline V gene encodes CDR1 SGHRS and CDR2 YFSETQ. The CDR3 is 14 residues long. Trimming removed 0 bases from V and 3 bases from J, with 9 bases in between.

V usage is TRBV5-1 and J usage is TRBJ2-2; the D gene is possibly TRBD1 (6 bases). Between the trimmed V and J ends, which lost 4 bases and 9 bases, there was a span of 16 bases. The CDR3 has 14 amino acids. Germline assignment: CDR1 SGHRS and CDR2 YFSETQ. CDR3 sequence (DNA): TGCGCCAGCAGCCCAGGGGAAAACGAACGGGAGCTGTTTTTT. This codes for CASSPGENERELFF. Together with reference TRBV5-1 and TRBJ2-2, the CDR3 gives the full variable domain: KAGVTQTPRYLIKTRGQQVTLSCSPISGHRSVSWYQQTPGQGLQFLFEYFSETQRNKGNFPGRFSGRQFSNSRSEMNVSTLELGDSALYLCASSPGENERELFFGEGSRLTVL.

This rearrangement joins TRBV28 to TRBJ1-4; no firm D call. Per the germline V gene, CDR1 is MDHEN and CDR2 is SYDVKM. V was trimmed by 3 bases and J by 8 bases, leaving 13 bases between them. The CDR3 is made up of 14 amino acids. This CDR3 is CASSFLGPGEKLFF. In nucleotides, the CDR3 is TGTGCCAGCAGTTTCCTCGGCCCCGGGGAAAAACTGTTTTTT.

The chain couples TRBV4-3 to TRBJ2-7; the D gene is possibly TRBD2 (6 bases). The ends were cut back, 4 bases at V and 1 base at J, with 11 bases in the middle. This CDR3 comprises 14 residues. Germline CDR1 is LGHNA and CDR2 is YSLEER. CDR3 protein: CASSPSSASYEQYF. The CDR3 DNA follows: TGCGCCAGCAGCCCTTCTAGCGCTTCCTACGAGCAGTACTTC.

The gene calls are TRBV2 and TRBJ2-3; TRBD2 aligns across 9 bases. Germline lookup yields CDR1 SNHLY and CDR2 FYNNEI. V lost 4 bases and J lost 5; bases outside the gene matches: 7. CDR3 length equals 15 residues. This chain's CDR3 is CASSVVIAGVDTQYF. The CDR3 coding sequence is TGTGCCAGCAGTGTGGTAATAGCGGGAGTAGATACGCAGTATTTT.

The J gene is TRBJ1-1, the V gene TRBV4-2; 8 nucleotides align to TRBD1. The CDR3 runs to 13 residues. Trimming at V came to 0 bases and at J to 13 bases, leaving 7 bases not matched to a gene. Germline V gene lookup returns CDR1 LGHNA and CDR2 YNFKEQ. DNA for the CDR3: TGTGCCAGCAGCCAAGACCCGGACAGGGACCATTTCTTT. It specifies CASSQDPDRDHFF.

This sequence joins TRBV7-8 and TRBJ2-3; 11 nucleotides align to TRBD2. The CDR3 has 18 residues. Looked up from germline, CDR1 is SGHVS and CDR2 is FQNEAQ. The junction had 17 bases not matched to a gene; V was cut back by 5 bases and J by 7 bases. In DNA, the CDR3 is TGTGCCAGCAGCCGTACCGTATTAGCGGGAGGGCCTCTAAATACGCAGTATTTT. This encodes CASSRTVLAGGPLNTQYF.

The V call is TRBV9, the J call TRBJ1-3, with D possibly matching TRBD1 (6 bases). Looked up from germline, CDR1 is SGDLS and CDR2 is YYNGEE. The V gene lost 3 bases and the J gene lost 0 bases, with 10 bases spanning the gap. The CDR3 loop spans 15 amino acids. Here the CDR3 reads CASSAGTSSGNTIYF. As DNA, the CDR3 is TGTGCCAGCAGCGCTGGGACAAGCTCTGGAAACACCATATATTTT.

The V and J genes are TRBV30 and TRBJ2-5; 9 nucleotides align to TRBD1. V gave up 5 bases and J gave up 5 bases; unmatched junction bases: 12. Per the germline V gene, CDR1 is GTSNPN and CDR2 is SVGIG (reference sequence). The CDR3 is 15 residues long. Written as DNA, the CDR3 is TGTGCCTGGGGGGAGGGGACAGGGCTTTCTGAGACCCAGTACTTC. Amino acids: CAWGEGTGLSETQYF.